The 15 T cell receptor beta chains listed next were all sequenced from one sample in a study of T-cell memory formation after mild COVID-19. Each CDR3 protein is one row after TCRdb ran MiXCR on the 5' RACE reads. Of roughly 350,000 distinct CDR3 sequences in the sample, under 25% were seen once. Sequencing was performed on PBMCs or a T cell subset sorted from them (not recorded which). The receptors come from an adult woman who had mild COVID-19 (a few samples of this study predate the infection). Cell type and time point are not known.

This clonotype appeared many times. V and J are TRBV14 and TRBJ2-3, with 8 bases lining up with TRBD2. Germline V lookup: CDR1 SGHDN, CDR2 FVKESK. The CDR3 length is 18 residues. The ends lost 0 bases at V and 3 bases at J; junction bases unmatched: 11. The CDR3 region has the DNA TGTGCCAGCAGCCAAGATTTCTTCGGGAGGGGGATGACAGATACGCAGTATTTT. It encodes CASSQDFFGRGMTDTQYF.

This clonotype turned up a few times. The chain combines TRBV20-1 with TRBJ2-7, with TRBD1 as a possible D gene (6 bases). The length of the CDR3 is 13 residues. Germline V lookup: CDR1 DFQATT, CDR2 SNEGSKA (reference sequence). Trimming cost V 6 bases and J 0 bases, with 12 bases left between them. The CDR3 protein is CSANRDISYEQYF. The CDR3 DNA is TGCAGTGCAAACCGGGACATCTCCTACGAGCAGTACTTC.

This clonotype was seen at least ten times. V usage is TRBV20-1 and J usage is TRBJ2-1; perhaps TRBD2 as D (5 bases). The CDR3 covers 13 residues. The germline CDR1 and CDR2 sequences are DFQATT and SNEGSKA (reference sequence). Trimming left V 5 bases short and J 6 bases short, with 14 bases between. CDR3 protein: CSALTGSTNEQFF. The CDR3 DNA reads TGCAGTGCTCTCACGGGGAGTACCAATGAGCAGTTCTTC.

The CDR3 nucleotides are TGTGCCAGCAGCCCCCGTTTCAGGGTTCGAACTGAAGCTTTCTTT. This gives the protein CASSPRFRVRTEAFF. The chain joins TRBV11-3 to TRBJ1-1; tentatively, D is TRBD1 (5 bases). There are 15 residues in the CDR3. The germline gives CDR1 SGHNT, CDR2 YENEEA. V was clipped by 5 bases and J by 5 bases, with 18 bases between them.

This clonotype was detected a few times. This chain links TRBV5-1 with TRBJ2-1, with D perhaps assigned TRBD1 or TRBD2 (5 bases each). V shed 3 bases and J shed 5 bases, with 12 bases lying between them. Germline V gene sequence: CDR1 SGHRS, CDR2 YFSETQ. CDR3 size: 14 residues. The CDR3 is CASSSEAGNNEQFF. CDR3 sequence (DNA): TGCGCCAGCAGCTCGGAGGCAGGGAACAATGAGCAGTTCTTC.

This chain connects TRBV9 to TRBJ2-2, with D perhaps TRBD1 (5 bases). Germline loops: CDR1 SGDLS, CDR2 YYNGEE. CDR3 length: 16 amino acids. Trimming took off 0 bases at V and 2 bases at J, with 11 bases between the two ends. The CDR3 is CASSVGQNRNTGELFF. CDR3 DNA sequence: TGTGCCAGCAGCGTAGGACAGAATCGTAACACCGGGGAGCTGTTTTTT.

This clonotype has at least ten counts. The chain couples TRBV25-1 to TRBJ1-5; 9 bases map to TRBD1. Looked up from germline, CDR1 is MGHDK and CDR2 is SYGVNS. This CDR3 region has 14 residues. V was clipped by 8 bases and J by 4 bases; unmatched bases: 6. This CDR3 is CASAGTGPNQPQHF. The CDR3 nucleotides read TGTGCCAGCGCAGGGACAGGGCCTAATCAGCCCCAGCATTTT.

The chain links TRBV5-1 to TRBJ2-3, with TRBD2 matching 7 bases. The CDR3 runs 17 residues. The J segment lost 3 bases and the V segment lost 2 bases, leaving 12 bases of the junction unmatched. CDR1 and CDR2 (germline): SGHRS, YFSETQ. The chain's CDR3 is CASSLRPSGVGTDTQYF. For the CDR3, the DNA is TGCGCCAGCAGCTTAAGGCCCAGCGGGGTAGGGACAGATACGCAGTATTTT.

The CDR3 nucleotides are TGTGCCAGCAGACGGGAGACCTACGAGCAGTACTTC. It encodes CASRRETYEQYF. The rearrangement links TRBV5-6 to TRBJ2-7; D is perhaps TRBD2 (6 bases). The CDR3 runs 12 residues. V was cut by 5 bases and J by 2 bases, with 8 bases left in between. Germline V gene lookup returns CDR1 SGHDT and CDR2 YYEEEE. Complete variable domain (other parts from reference TRBV5-6 and TRBJ2-7): DAGVTQSPTHLIKTRGQQVTLRCSPKSGHDTVSWYQQALGQGPQFIFQYYEEEERQRGNFPDRFSGHQFPNYSSELNVNALLLGDSALYLCASRRETYEQYFGPGTRLTVT.

This clonotype was seen more than once but under ten times. The chain recombines TRBV5-6 with TRBJ1-1; tentatively, D is TRBD1 (5 bases). Between the trimmed V and J ends, which lost 4 bases and 1 base, there was a span of 17 bases. The CDR3 consists of 16 residues. Per germline, CDR1 SGHDT and CDR2 YYEEEE. The CDR3 sequence is CASSLIMEGPNTEAFF. The CDR3 bases are TGTGCCAGCAGCCTCATTATGGAGGGGCCGAACACTGAAGCTTTCTTT.

The chain employs TRBV11-1 and TRBJ2-5; D assignment may be TRBD1 or TRBD2 (5 bases each). CDR1 and CDR2 (germline): SGHAT, FQDESV (reference sequence). The CDR3 sequence is 13 residues long. Deletions cut 3 bases from V and 9 bases from J, with 14 bases between. For the CDR3, the DNA is TGTGCCAGCAGCTTGGGGGACCTGTTGGCCCAGTACTTC. This encodes CASSLGDLLAQYF.

This clonotype was seen a few times. This chain connects TRBV24-1 to TRBJ2-3, with 7 bases lining up with TRBD2. This CDR3 contains 15 residues. V lost 5 bases to trimming and J lost 2 bases; unmatched junction nucleotides: 6. Germline lookup yields CDR1 KGHDR and CDR2 SFDVKD. The CDR3 DNA is TGTGCCACCAGTGGCCAAGCGGGACTCACAGATACGCAGTATTTT. Translating it yields CATSGQAGLTDTQYF.

A few counts support this clonotype. This chain links TRBV5-1 with TRBJ2-3; no clear D. This CDR3 has 17 amino acids. V lost 0 bases, J lost 0 bases, and 14 bases lay in between. CDR1 is SGHRS and CDR2 is YFSETQ in the germline V gene. CDR3 residues: CASSLVVGQPSTDTQYF. The CDR3 region has the DNA TGCGCCAGCAGCTTGGTGGTAGGGCAACCTAGCACAGATACGCAGTATTTT.

This clonotype was counted between two and nine times. This chain links TRBV7-9 with TRBJ1-1; a possible D gene is TRBD1 (5 bases). Germline-derived CDR1 and CDR2 are SEHNR and FQNEAQ (reference sequence). V dropped 7 bases and J dropped 0 bases, with 15 bases sitting between them. CDR3 length: 15 amino acids. The CDR3 loop reads CASNDEGRMNTEAFF. The CDR3 DNA sequence: TGTGCCAGCAACGACGAGGGGCGGATGAACACTGAAGCTTTCTTT.

The J gene is TRBJ2-3, the V gene TRBV24-1, with 16 positions matching TRBD2. The length of the CDR3 is 19 residues. The ends lost 3 bases at V and 4 bases at J; junction bases unmatched: 9. The germline CDR1 and CDR2 sequences are KGHDR and SFDVKD. CDR3 sequence reads: CATSDADGTSGRGADTQYF. The CDR3 coding sequence is TGTGCCACCAGTGATGCCGACGGGACTAGCGGGAGGGGAGCAGATACGCAGTATTTT.